This T cell receptor beta chain is from a study of beta chain features in type 1 diabetes. There was one heparinised blood draw per donor, averaging around 100 mL. Only a few counts were recorded for this clone. The antigen remains undetermined. Study-level points and caveats: The study found moderately but significantly shorter TCRB CDR3s in all four CD4+ subsets of Type 1 diabetes patients. A closer apparent resemblance between naive, central memory and Treg TCRB repertoires was seen in patients than in healthy donors.

Germline loops: CDR1 SEHNR, CDR2 FQNEAQ (reference sequence). V lost 10 bases to trimming and J lost 2 bases; unmatched junction nucleotides: 5. This CDR3 is built from 13 residues. All of the isolated RNA was reverse transcribed, so expressed TCRB transcripts were sequenced. The repertoire was sequenced with immunoSEQ multiplex PCR; TCRdb's copy has only in-frame clones and lacks some. This sample yields 450,000 or so clones, of which about an eighth are seen a single time; 0.035% to 0.05% belongs to the top ten. The TCR originated in a woman between 18 and 29 years old in good health. The V call is TRBV7-9, the J call TRBJ2-7, with 10 bases identical to TRBD2. Sample: naive CD4+ T cells from blood. The CDR3 spells CATEREGAYEQYF. Written as DNA, the CDR3 is TGTGCCACCGAGCGGGAGGGAGCCTACGAGCAGTACTTC.